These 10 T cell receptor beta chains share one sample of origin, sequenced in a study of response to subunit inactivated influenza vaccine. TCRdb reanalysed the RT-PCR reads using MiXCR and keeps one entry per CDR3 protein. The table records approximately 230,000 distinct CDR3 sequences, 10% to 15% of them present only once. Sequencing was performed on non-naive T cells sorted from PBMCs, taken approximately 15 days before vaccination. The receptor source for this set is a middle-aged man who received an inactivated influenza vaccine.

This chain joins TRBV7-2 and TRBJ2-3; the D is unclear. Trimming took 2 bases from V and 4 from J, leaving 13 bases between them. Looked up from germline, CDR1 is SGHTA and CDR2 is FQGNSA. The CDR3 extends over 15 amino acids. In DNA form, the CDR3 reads TGTGCCAGCAGCTTAAACAGTTTTCCCTCAGATACGCAGTATTTT. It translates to CASSLNSFPSDTQYF. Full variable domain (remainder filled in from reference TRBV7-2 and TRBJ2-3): GAGVSQSPSNKVTEKGKDVELRCDPISGHTALYWYRQSLGQGLEFLIYFQGNSAPDKSGLPSDRFSAERTGGSVSTLTIQRTQQEDSAVYLCASSLNSFPSDTQYFGPGTRLTVL.

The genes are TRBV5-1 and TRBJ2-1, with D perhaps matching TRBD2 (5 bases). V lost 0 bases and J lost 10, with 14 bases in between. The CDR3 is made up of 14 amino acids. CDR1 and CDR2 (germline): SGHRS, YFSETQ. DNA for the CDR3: TGCGCCAGCAGCTTGGGGGCGCCGAGGAGGGAGCAGTTCTTC. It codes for CASSLGAPRREQFF.

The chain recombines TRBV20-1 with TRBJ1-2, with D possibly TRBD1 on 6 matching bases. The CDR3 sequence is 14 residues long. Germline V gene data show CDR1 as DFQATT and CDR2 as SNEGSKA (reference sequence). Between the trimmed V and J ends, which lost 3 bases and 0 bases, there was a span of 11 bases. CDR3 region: CSARDSASNYGYTF. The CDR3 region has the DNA TGCAGTGCTAGGGACAGTGCCTCTAACTATGGCTACACCTTC.

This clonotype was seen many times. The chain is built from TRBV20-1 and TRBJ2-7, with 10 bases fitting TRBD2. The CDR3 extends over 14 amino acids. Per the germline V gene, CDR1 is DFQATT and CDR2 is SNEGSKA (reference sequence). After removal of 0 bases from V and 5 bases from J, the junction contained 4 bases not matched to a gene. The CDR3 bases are TGCAGTGCTAGAGATAGCGGGGGGCGGAACGAGCAGTACTTC. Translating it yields CSARDSGGRNEQYF.

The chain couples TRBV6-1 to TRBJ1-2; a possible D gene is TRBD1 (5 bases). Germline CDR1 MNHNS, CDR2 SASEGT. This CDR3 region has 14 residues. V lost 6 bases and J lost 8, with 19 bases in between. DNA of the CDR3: TGTGCCAGCAGAACCTCAGGGAATTCAAGGGGCTACACCTTC. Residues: CASRTSGNSRGYTF.

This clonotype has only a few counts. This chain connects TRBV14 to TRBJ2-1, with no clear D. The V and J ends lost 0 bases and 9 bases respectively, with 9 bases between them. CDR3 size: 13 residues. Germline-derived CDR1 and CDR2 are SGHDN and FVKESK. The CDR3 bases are TGTGCCAGCAGCCAAGATGGATCGGGTGAGCAGTTCTTC. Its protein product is CASSQDGSGEQFF.

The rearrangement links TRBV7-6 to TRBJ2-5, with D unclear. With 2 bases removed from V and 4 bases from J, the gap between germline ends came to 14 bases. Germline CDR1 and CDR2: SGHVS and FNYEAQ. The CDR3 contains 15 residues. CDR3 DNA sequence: TGTGCCAGCAGCTTAACGGGCCTATCGAGAGAGACCCAGTACTTC. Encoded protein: CASSLTGLSRETQYF.

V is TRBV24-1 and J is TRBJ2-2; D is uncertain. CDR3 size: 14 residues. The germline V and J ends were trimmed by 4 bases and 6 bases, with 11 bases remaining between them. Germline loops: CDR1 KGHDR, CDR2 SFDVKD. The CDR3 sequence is CATSDHGRSGELFF. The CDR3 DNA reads TGTGCCACCAGTGACCATGGACGGTCCGGGGAGCTGTTTTTT.

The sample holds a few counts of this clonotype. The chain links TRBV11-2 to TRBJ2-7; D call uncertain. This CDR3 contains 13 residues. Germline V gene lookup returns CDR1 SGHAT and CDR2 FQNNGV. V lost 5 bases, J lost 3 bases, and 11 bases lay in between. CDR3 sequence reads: CASSPSGRYEQYF. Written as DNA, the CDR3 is TGTGCCAGCAGCCCGTCCGGCCGCTACGAGCAGTACTTC.

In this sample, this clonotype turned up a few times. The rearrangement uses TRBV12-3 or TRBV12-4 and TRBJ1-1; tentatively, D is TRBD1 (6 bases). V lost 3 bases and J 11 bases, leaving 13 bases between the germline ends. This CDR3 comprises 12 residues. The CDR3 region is CASSFNRVWAFF. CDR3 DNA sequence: TGTGCCAGCAGTTTTAACAGGGTATGGGCTTTCTTT.